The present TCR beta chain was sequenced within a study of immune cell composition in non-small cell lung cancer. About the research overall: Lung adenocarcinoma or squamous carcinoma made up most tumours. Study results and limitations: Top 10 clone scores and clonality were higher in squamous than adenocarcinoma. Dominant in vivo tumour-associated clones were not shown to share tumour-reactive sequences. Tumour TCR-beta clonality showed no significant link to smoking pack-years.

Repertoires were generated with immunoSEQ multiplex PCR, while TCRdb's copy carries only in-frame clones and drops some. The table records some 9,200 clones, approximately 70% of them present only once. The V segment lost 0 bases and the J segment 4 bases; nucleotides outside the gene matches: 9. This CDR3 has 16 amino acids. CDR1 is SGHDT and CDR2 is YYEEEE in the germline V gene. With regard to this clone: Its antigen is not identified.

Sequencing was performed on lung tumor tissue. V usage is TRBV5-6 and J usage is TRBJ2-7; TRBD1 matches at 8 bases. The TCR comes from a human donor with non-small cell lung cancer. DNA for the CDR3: TGTGCCAGCAGCTTGGGGACAGGGTCGTTTGGATACGAGCAGTACTTC. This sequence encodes CASSLGTGSFGYEQYF.